This is a list of T cell receptor beta chains from one sample in a study of T cell clonotyping in hematopoietic cell transplantation. The protocol was immunoSEQ multiplex PCR, while the TCRdb copy is restricted to in-frame clones and leaves out a portion. The profile shows about 41,000 clones, 95% of them singletons. The material sequenced was peripheral blood mononuclear cells. All receptors derive from a young man in good health. Some clones in this sample may be carry-over from other donors' samples. Each CDR3 is given with its conserved first and last residue. Fields, in order: V gene, D gene, J gene, clone size, CDR3 protein, CDR3 DNA. The D gene is left open where the match is weak. Where a row states a size, it is once, few, many or the class of an expanded clone; other rows omit it.

TRBV30,.,TRBJ1-5,.,CAWSVGLVGPPQHF,TGTGCCTGGAGTGTGGGGTTGGTGGGCCCACCCCAGCATTTT
TRBV5-4,TRBD1,TRBJ2-3,.,CASSSPKGQGSTDTQYF,TGTGCCAGCAGCTCGCCAAAAGGACAGGGATCGACAGATACGCAGTATTTT
TRBV29-1,.,TRBJ2-3,.,CSVVSSALSTDTQYF,TGCAGCGTTGTTTCCTCAGCGCTTAGCACAGATACGCAGTATTTT
TRBV6-5,TRBD1,TRBJ2-1,.,CASSPGTGGSNEQFF,TGTGCCAGCAGCCCCGGGACAGGGGGAAGTAATGAGCAGTTCTTC
TRBV29-1,.,TRBJ2-1,.,CSVEVRLSEQFF,TGCAGCGTTGAAGTAAGGCTATCTGAGCAGTTCTTC
TRBV10-3,.,TRBJ1-3,.,CAISESGVDTIYF,TGTGCCATCAGTGAGTCTGGGGTTGACACCATATATTTT
TRBV29-1,.,TRBJ2-2,once,CSVETVNTGELFF,TGCAGCGTTGAAACGGTGAACACCGGGGAGCTGTTTTTT
TRBV21-1,.,TRBJ1-2,.,CASSKGAADYGYTF,TGTGCCAGCAGCAAAGGGGCAGCTGACTATGGCTACACCTTC
TRBV2,TRBD2,TRBJ2-7,.,CASSPRSLANYEQYF,TGTGCCAGCAGCCCTAGGTCACTAGCGAACTACGAGCAGTACTTC
TRBV7-2,TRBD1,TRBJ2-7,.,CASSSSGTGSYEQYF,TGTGCCAGCAGCTCTAGTGGGACAGGGTCCTACGAGCAGTACTTC
TRBV5-6,.,TRBJ1-6,.,CASSLLNSPLHF,TGTGCCAGCAGCTTATTGAATTCACCCCTCCACTTT
TRBV19,.,TRBJ1-1,.,CASSIGRGDAEAFF,TGTGCCAGTAGTATAGGGAGAGGGGACGCTGAAGCTTTCTTT
TRBV11-2,.,TRBJ2-7,.,CASSSVEEGTYEQYF,TGTGCCAGCAGCTCCGTCGAGGAGGGAACCTACGAGCAGTACTTC
TRBV20-1,.,TRBJ2-1,.,CSGGAGQQFF,TGCAGTGGGGGCGCGGGGCAGCAGTTCTTC
TRBV21-1,.,TRBJ2-7,.,CASLQIIWGRSYEQYF,TGTGCCAGCCTTCAGATTATTTGGGGCAGATCCTACGAGCAGTACTTC
TRBV11-1,.,TRBJ1-2,.,CASGSGYGYTF,TGTGCCAGCGGAAGCGGATATGGCTACACCTTC
TRBV9,TRBD2,TRBJ2-3,.,CASSVEGAGDLPDTQYF,TGTGCCAGCAGCGTAGAGGGAGCGGGGGACCTGCCAGATACGCAGTATTTT
TRBV9,.,TRBJ2-7,.,CASSGRGGTYEQYF,TGTGCCAGCAGCGGAAGGGGAGGAACCTACGAGCAGTACTTC
TRBV29-1,.,TRBJ1-2,few,CSVDRGANYGYTF,TGCAGCGTTGACAGGGGAGCTAACTATGGCTACACCTTC
TRBV10-3,.,TRBJ1-1,.,CAISDRVGDTEAFF,TGTGCCATCAGTGATAGGGTGGGGGACACTGAAGCTTTCTTT
TRBV6-5,.,TRBJ2-3,.,CASRGGGANTDTQYF,TGTGCCAGCAGAGGAGGGGGGGCTAACACAGATACGCAGTATTTT
TRBV6-5,.,TRBJ2-3,.,CASTRADTQYF,TGTGCCTCGACGCGGGCAGATACGCAGTATTTT
TRBV25-1,.,TRBJ1-1,.,CASSRRGGWDTEAFF,TGTGCCAGCAGTCGACGCGGGGGATGGGACACTGAAGCTTTCTTT
TRBV14,.,TRBJ2-5,once,CASSQVPRLPQYF,TGTGCCAGCAGCCAAGTTCCTAGGTTGCCCCAGTACTTC
TRBV13,TRBD2,TRBJ2-3,.,CASSYSPGLAVTDTQYF,TGTGCCAGCAGCTACAGCCCTGGACTAGCGGTCACAGATACGCAGTATTTT
TRBV29-1,TRBD2,TRBJ2-7,.,CSVSTSGRVREQYF,TGCAGCGTTTCGACTAGCGGGAGGGTCCGCGAGCAGTACTTC
TRBV10-3,TRBD1,TRBJ2-7,.,CAISEPSTGLVYEQYF,TGTGCCATCAGTGAGCCCTCGACAGGGTTAGTCTACGAGCAGTACTTC
TRBV2,.,TRBJ2-7,.,CASIPFVGLESYEQYF,TGTGCCAGCATCCCGTTCGTGGGCTTAGAATCCTACGAGCAGTACTTC
TRBV7-8,.,TRBJ1-5,.,CASSLVGGNQPQHF,TGTGCCAGCAGCTTAGTAGGGGGGAATCAGCCCCAGCATTTT
TRBV6-5,.,TRBJ1-1,once,CASSYSIEGTEAFF,TGTGCCAGCAGTTACTCGATCGAGGGAACTGAAGCTTTCTTT
TRBV29-1,TRBD1,TRBJ2-1,.,CSADRKDRGVDEQFF,TGCAGCGCCGATCGGAAGGACAGGGGCGTGGATGAGCAGTTCTTC
TRBV5-4,TRBD1,TRBJ2-6,.,CASSLPRQGRFSGANVLTF,TGTGCCAGCAGCCTCCCACGACAGGGGAGATTCTCTGGGGCCAACGTCCTGACTTTC
TRBV27,TRBD2,TRBJ2-1,.,CASSLQAGVYNEQFF,TGTGCCAGCAGTTTACAAGCGGGAGTATACAATGAGCAGTTCTTC
TRBV6-5,.,TRBJ1-2,.,CASSYADSIYGYTF,TGTGCCAGCAGTTACGCCGACAGTATCTATGGCTACACCTTC
TRBV6-5,.,TRBJ1-5,.,CASRVRHDSNQPQHF,TGTGCCAGCCGCGTCAGACACGATAGCAATCAGCCCCAGCATTTT
TRBV7-3,.,TRBJ2-3,.,CASSLRSATDTQYF,TGTGCCAGCAGCTTAAGGTCAGCGACAGATACGCAGTATTTT
TRBV6-5,.,TRBJ2-1,.,CASSMTGAPYNEQFF,TGTGCCAGCAGTATGACCGGGGCTCCCTACAATGAGCAGTTCTTC
TRBV14,.,TRBJ2-7,.,CASSQEHTTSSYEQYF,TGTGCCAGCAGCCAAGAGCATACTACTAGCTCCTACGAGCAGTACTTC
TRBV7-6,.,TRBJ1-3,.,CASSLGVGGVSRGNTIYF,TGTGCCAGCAGCTTAGGCGTTGGGGGGGTATCACGTGGAAACACCATATATTTT
TRBV10-3,TRBD2,TRBJ2-1,.,CAIRGSEPTSGGARFNEQFF,TGTGCCATCAGGGGTTCAGAACCTACTAGCGGGGGGGCAAGATTCAATGAGCAGTTCTTC
TRBV6-1,.,TRBJ2-1,.,CASSEDGSSYNEQFF,TGTGCCAGCAGTGAAGACGGTAGCTCCTACAATGAGCAGTTCTTC
TRBV9,TRBD1,TRBJ2-7,once,CASSARDSPFYEQYF,TGTGCCAGCAGCGCCCGGGACAGCCCCTTCTACGAGCAGTACTTC
TRBV5-1,TRBD2,TRBJ2-5,.,CASSPGTSGMDQYF,TGCGCCAGCAGCCCCGGGACTAGCGGGATGGACCAGTACTTC
TRBV19,.,TRBJ1-1,.,CASSTGEMNTEAFF,TGTGCCAGTAGTACGGGCGAAATGAACACTGAAGCTTTCTTT
TRBV29-1,.,TRBJ1-2,.,CSVEDPGRYGYTF,TGCAGCGTTGAAGACCCAGGGCGGTATGGCTACACCTTC
TRBV28,TRBD1,TRBJ1-1,.,CASSLWGTGYMNTEAFF,TGTGCCAGCAGTTTATGGGGGACAGGATACATGAACACTGAAGCTTTCTTT
TRBV5-4,.,TRBJ1-1,.,CASSSRGQGTEAFF,TGTGCCAGCAGCTCCCGTGGGCAGGGTACTGAAGCTTTCTTT